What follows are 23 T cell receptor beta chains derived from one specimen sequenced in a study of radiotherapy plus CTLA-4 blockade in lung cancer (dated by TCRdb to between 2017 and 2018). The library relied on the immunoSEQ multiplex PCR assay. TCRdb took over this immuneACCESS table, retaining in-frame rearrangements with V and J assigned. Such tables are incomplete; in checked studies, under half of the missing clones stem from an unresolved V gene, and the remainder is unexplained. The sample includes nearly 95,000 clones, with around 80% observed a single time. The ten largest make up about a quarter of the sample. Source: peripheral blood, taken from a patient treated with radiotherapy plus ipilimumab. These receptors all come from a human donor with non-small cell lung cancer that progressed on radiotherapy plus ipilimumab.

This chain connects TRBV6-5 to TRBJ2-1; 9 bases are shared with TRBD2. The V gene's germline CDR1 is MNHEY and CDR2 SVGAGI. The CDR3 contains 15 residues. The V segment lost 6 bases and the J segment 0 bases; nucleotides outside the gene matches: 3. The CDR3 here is CASRPSGDSYNEQFF. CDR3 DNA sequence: TGTGCCAGCAGACCTAGCGGGGACTCCTACAATGAGCAGTTCTTC.

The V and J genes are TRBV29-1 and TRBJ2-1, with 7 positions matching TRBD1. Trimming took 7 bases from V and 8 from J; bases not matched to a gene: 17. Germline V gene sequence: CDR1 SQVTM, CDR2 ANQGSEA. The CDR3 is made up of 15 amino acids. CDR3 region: CSETKTGVMPDEQFF. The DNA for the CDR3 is TGCAGCGAAACAAAAACAGGGGTGATGCCCGATGAGCAGTTCTTC.

The CDR3 DNA is TGTGCCAGCAGCTTAGATTTAGTTGAGCAGTTCTTC. The encoded protein is CASSLDLVEQFF. This chain connects TRBV7-9 to TRBJ2-1; no reliable D call. The V end was cut by 1 base, the J end by 9 bases, with 7 bases between. The V gene's germline CDR1 is SEHNR and CDR2 FQNEAQ (reference sequence). This CDR3 spans 12 amino acids.

The CDR3 here is CASSLESPHYPYNEQFF. DNA of the CDR3: TGTGCCAGCAGCTTAGAGTCCCCCCACTACCCCTACAATGAGCAGTTCTTC. The chain links TRBV7-9 to TRBJ2-1; D gene ambiguous. The CDR3 runs to 17 residues. Germline V CDR1 and CDR2: SEHNR, FQNEAQ (reference sequence). V was cut by 1 base and J by 2 bases, with 15 bases left in between.

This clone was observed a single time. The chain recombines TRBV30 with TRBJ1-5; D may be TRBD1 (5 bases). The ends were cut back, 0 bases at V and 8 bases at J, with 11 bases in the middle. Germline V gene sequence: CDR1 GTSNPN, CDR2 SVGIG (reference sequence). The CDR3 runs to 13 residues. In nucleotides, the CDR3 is TGTGCCTGGAGTGTACGGGGCCCCAAGCCCCAGCATTTT. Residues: CAWSVRGPKPQHF.

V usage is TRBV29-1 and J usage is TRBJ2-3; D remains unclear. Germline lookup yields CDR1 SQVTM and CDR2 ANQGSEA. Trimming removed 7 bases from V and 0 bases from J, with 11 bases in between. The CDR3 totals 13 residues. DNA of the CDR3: TGCAGCGCTGCCCCCCAGAGCACAGATACGCAGTATTTT. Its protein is CSAAPQSTDTQYF.

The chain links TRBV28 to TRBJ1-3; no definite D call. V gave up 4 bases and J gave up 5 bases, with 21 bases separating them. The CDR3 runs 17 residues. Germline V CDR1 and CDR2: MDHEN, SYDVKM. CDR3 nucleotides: TGTGCCAGCAGTTCCCCTTTGGCCGGTCAGAGGCGAAACACCATATATTTT. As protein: CASSSPLAGQRRNTIYF.

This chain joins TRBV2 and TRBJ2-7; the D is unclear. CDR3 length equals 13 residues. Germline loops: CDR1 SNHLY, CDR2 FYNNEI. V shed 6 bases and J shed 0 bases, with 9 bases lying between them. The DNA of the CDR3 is TGTGCCAGCAGGGGGTTTAGCTCCTACGAGCAGTACGTC. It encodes CASRGFSSYEQYV.

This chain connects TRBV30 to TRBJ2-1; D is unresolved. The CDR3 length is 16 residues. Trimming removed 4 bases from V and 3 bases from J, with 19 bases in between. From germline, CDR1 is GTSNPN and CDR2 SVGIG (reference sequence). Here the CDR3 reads CAWTLPFGVHYNEQFF. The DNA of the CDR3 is TGTGCCTGGACCCTCCCCTTCGGAGTTCACTACAATGAGCAGTTCTTC.

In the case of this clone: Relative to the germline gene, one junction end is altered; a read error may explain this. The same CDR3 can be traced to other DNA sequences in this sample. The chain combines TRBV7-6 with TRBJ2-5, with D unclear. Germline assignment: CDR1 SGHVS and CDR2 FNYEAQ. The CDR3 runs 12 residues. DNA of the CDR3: TGCGCCAGCAGCTCAAACCAAGAGACCCAGTACTTC. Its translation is CASSSNQETQYF. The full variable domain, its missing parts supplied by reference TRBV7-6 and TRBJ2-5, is GAGVSQSPRYKVTKRGQDVALRCDPISGHVSLYWYRQALGQGPEFLTYFNYEAQQDKSGLPNDRFSAERPEGSISTLTIQRTEQRDSAMYRCASSSNQETQYFGPGTRLLVL.

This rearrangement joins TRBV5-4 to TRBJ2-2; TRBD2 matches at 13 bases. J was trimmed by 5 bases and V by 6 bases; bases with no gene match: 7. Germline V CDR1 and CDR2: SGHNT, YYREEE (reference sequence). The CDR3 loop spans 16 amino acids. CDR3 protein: CASTGLAGVGTGELFF. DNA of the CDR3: TGTGCCAGCACCGGACTAGCGGGAGTTGGGACCGGGGAGCTGTTTTTT.

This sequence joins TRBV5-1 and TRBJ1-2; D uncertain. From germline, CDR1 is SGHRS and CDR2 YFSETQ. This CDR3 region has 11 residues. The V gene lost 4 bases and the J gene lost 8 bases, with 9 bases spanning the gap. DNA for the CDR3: TGCGCCAGCAGCCCTGGGGAGGGCTACACCTTC. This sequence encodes CASSPGEGYTF.

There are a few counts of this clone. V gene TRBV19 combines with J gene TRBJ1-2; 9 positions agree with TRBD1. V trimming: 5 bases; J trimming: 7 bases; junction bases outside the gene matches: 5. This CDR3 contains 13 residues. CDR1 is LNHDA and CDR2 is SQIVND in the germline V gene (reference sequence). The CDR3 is CASSSVTGGGYTF. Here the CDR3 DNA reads TGTGCCAGTAGTTCGGTGACAGGGGGTGGCTACACCTTC.

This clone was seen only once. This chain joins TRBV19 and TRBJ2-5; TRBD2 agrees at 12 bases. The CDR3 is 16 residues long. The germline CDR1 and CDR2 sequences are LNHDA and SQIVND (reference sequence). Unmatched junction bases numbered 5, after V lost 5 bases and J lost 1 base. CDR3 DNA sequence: TGTGCCAGTAGTCTTGGACTAGCGGGAACCCAAGAGACCCAGTACTTC. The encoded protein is CASSLGLAGTQETQYF.

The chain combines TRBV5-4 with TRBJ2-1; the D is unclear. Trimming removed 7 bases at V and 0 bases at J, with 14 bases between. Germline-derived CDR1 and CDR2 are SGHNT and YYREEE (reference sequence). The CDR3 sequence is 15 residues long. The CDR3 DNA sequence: TGTGCCAGCGGAAGGGTGGAGAGCTCCTACAATGAGCAGTTCTTC. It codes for CASGRVESSYNEQFF.

In DNA form, the CDR3 reads TGTGCCACAGGACAGGGGGAGACCCAGTACTTC. Translating gives CATGQGETQYF. The rearrangement uses TRBV19 and TRBJ2-5; 9 positions agree with TRBD1. The CDR3 extends over 11 amino acids. V trimming: 10 bases; J trimming: 5 bases; junction bases outside the gene matches: 2. The germline CDR1 and CDR2 sequences are LNHDA and SQIVND (reference sequence).

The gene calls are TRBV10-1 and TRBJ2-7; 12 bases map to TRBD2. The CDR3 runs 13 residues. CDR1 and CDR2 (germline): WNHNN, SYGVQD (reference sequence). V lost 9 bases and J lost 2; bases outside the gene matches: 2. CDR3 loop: CASSSGRAYEQYF. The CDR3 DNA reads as TGCGCCAGTTCTAGCGGGAGGGCCTACGAGCAGTACTTC.

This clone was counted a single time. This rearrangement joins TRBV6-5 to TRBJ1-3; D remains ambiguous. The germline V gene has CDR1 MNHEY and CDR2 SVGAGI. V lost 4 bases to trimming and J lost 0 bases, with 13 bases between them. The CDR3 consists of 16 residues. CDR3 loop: CASSLVDSSSGNTIYF. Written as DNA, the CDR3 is TGTGCCAGCAGTTTAGTGGACTCGAGCTCTGGAAACACCATATATTTT.

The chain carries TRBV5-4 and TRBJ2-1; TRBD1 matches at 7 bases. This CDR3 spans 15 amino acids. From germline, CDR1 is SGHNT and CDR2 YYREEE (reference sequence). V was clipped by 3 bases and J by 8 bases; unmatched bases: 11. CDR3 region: CASSSGQVEFDEQFF. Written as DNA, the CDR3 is TGTGCCAGCAGCTCCGGACAGGTGGAATTCGATGAGCAGTTCTTC.

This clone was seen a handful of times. The CDR3 protein is CASSERSGSSADTQYF. The CDR3 region has the DNA TGTGCCAGCAGTGAAAGGTCCGGATCGAGCGCAGATACGCAGTATTTT. The gene calls are TRBV25-1 and TRBJ2-3; D unresolved. The length of the CDR3 is 16 residues. The V gene's germline CDR1 is MGHDK and CDR2 SYGVNS. Trimming removed 2 bases at V and 4 bases at J, with 16 bases between.

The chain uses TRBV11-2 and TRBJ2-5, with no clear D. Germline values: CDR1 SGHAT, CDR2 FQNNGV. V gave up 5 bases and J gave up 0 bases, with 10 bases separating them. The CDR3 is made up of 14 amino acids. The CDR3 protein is CASSLRLDQETQYF. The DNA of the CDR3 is TGTGCCAGCAGCCTAAGGCTCGACCAAGAGACCCAGTACTTC. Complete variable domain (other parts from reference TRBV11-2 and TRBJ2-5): EAGVAQSPRYKIIEKRQSVAFWCNPISGHATLYWYQQILGQGPKLLIQFQNNGVVDDSQLPKDRFSAERLKGVDSTLKIQPAKLEDSAVYLCASSLRLDQETQYFGPGTRLLVL.

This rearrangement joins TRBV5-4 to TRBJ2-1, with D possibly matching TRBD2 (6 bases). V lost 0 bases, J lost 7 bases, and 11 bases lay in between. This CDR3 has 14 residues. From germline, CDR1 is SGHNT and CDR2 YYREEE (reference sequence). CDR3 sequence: CASSLEAGRNEQFF. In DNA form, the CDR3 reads TGTGCCAGCAGCTTGGAGGCAGGGAGGAATGAGCAGTTCTTC.

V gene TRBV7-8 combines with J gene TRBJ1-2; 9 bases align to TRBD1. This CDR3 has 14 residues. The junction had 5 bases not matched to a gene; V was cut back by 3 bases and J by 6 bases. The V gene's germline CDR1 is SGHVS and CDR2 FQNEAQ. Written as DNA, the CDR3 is TGTGCCAGCAGCTTTTTGACAGGGGGAAATGGCTACACCTTC. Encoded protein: CASSFLTGGNGYTF.